This T cell receptor beta chain derives from a study of shared clonotypes between healthy human individuals. Study-level information: Used for every donor were three CD4 naive, three CD4 memory, two CD8 naive and one CD8 memory plate. Findings and caveats of the study: Generation probabilities were higher for clonotypes shared across all four sorted-subset donors than for unshared ones.

Notes on this clone: Antigen: not known.

The length of the CDR3 is 16 residues. After removal of 8 bases from V and 5 bases from J, the junction contained 13 bases not matched to a gene. From germline, CDR1 is SNHLY and CDR2 FYNNEI. The CD4+ fraction was divided into a CD45RA+ naive subset and a CD45RA-negative memory subset. Profiling relied on immunoSEQ multiplex PCR, and the TCRdb table lists in-frame clones only, not all of them. This sample has around 2.3 million clones, with almost 96% found just once. This receptor was identified in a man aged 18 to 29 in good health. The specimen sequenced was naive CD4+ T cells sorted from blood. The subset denotes: CD45RA+ positively selected. The chain combines TRBV2 with TRBJ2-7; 12 bases agree with TRBD2. CDR3 sequence (DNA): TGTGCCAGCCTACTAGCGGGGGGCCTCGGTGGCAACGAGCAGTACTTC. It is translated as CASLLAGGLGGNEQYF.